The present TCR beta chain was sequenced within a study of regulatory T cells in long-lasting Graves disease (dated by TCRdb to the early 2020s). About the study as a whole: In the newly diagnosed Graves' disease group, patients had been taking antithyroid drugs for less than 3 months. This study used TCR sequencing and RNA sequencing of peripheral blood to compare persistent Graves' disease patients against newly diagnosed Graves' disease patients. The study was conducted in China and was registered as a clinical trial. TCR sequencing covered some 13 persistent and 20 newly diagnosed Graves' disease patients, some 33 samples in total.

The table lists this clonotype with many counts. Its antigen remains undetermined. Qualities for individual bases were not recorded, and no much larger clone is one base off. Library generation was performed with multiplex PCR. These reads were obtained on an Illumina HiSeq 4000. CDR3 regions were amplified by Arm-PCR with iRepertoire HTBI primers to construct TCR beta libraries. Gel purification was performed on PCR products prior to sequencing. As for the authors' bioinformatics: Gene usage analysis of CDR3 amino acid clonotypes used the 62 TRBV and 14 to 15 TRBJ segments found across samples. Filtered high-quality paired reads were merged into contigs using COPE and FqMerger. BLAST was used to align contigs to IMGT TRBV, TRBD and TRBJ reference genes, and CDR3 was defined according to IMGT. Clonotypes above 0.1% frequency were classified as highly expanded clones. Shannon entropy served as the measure of repertoire diversity, while the Gini coefficient captured V-J evenness. Public clonotypes were defined as clonotypes shared by more than one individual. TCRdb redid the processing of the public reads, applying fastp at Q25 and MiXCR, and retained in-frame beta chains. Rows are combined by CDR3 protein, so each entry shows the most common genes and DNA. In this record, the V and J calls reflect TCRdb's handling and not the investigators' own analysis. The sample table records about 220,000 distinct CDR3 sequences; roughly 20% of these occur just once. The ten largest clonotypes hold 12% of the sample.

This specimen's time point label, per the study, means: newly diagnosed GD, antithyroid drugs for less than 3 months. For both TCR sequencing and RNA sequencing, RNA was extracted from PBMCs using TRIzol. The diagnosis of Graves' disease followed American Thyroid Association guidelines. Recruitment of patients was carried out at an endocrinology department in Xi'an, China. Each patient gave about 10 milliliters of peripheral blood, collected in an EDTA anticoagulant tube. Ficoll Paque Plus density gradient separation was used to isolate PBMCs, and no further T cell sorting was done. An Agilent 2100 Bioanalyzer and agarose gel were used to assess RNA quality, and a NanoDrop 2000 was used to measure RNA concentration. After removal of 1 base from V and 3 bases from J, the junction retains 3 bases not matched to a gene. From the cysteine through the phenylalanine, the CDR3 covers 15 amino acids. This entry keeps only the CDR3 DNA: 45 bases, framed from base 1. Reading the germline V gene (reference sequence) gives CDR1 DFQATT and CDR2 SNEGSKA.

Summary of the overall study and its limitations: Sequencing and analysis were limited to the TCR beta chain. Compared with newly diagnosed patients, persistent Graves' disease patients had lower TCR Shannon entropy and fewer highly expanded clones, which suggests clonal expansion. Because the primary lesion, thyroid tissue, could not be accessed, the study looked at peripheral blood alone. Persistent patients shared more public clonotypes among themselves (fewer than 3,000) than newly diagnosed patients did (nearly 1,000). The authors noted that the small sample size was a limitation that may lower accuracy. TRBV28, TRBJ1-2 and TRBJ2-5 were preferentially used in persistent disease, while TRBV20-1 and TRBJ2-1 were favored in newly diagnosed disease.

These records were also assigned to another study, of T cells in Graves' hyperthyroidism and ophthalmopathy. As the second study states: Stable Graves' hyperthyroidism was defined as the absence of progression to ophthalmopathy over 18 months of follow-up. Hyperthyroidism patients were aged 18 to 65 years and newly diagnosed, with disease duration of less than 2 months. The study excluded patients with uncontrolled infections, other autoimmune diseases, pregnancy or lactation. Diagnoses were established on the basis of clinical symptoms, serum thyroxine and TRAb, thyroid ultrasound, and orbital computed tomography. The TCR CDR3 was subjected to a first round of RT-PCR using the HTBI primer set and the Qiagen OneStep RT-PCR kit. Most expanded thyroid clonotypes (frequency above 0.001) were also detected in blood, suggesting blood repertoires may reflect thyroid immune responses. A model built on a 13 V-J signature distinguished ophthalmopathy from stable hyperthyroidism, reaching 85% to 90% sensitivity and about 81% specificity in cross-validation and 80%/75% in testing. In validation, the model predicted progression to ophthalmopathy with roughly 70% sensitivity and 72.22% specificity, a median of approximately 6.5 months before onset. TCR V-J signatures able to tell the groups apart were searched for in a discovery cohort of 100 patients, of whom roughly 42 had Graves' ophthalmopathy and roughly 59 had stable Graves' hyperthyroidism. Prospective prediction of ophthalmopathy was tested in an independent validation cohort of 18 hyperthyroidism patients and around 16 patients who later progressed to ophthalmopathy. The roughly 100 discovery patients were divided at random into training and test sets in a 7:3 ratio. In addition, the study compared T-cell repertoires in thyroid tissue and in blood from about 6 Graves' hyperthyroidism patients. After blood sampling, hyperthyroidism patients were treated with methimazole at a starting dose of 30 mg daily, and ophthalmopathy patients were treated with high-dose intravenous methylprednisolone. Libraries were constructed in a second round of multiplex PCR, after which size selection and purification were carried out. Sequencing of the libraries was done on an Illumina HiSeq2000 using paired-end 100 bp reads. Raw data were processed with SOAPnuke, discarding reads with adapters, uncalled bases, mean Phred below 15, or no exact constant-primer or identifier match. High-quality paired reads were merged using COPE v1.2.5, and each unique nucleotide sequence was defined as a clonotype. Clonotypes were aligned to IMGT TRBV, TRBD and TRBJ reference segments using MiTCR v1.1. The analysis included only V-J combinations with a frequency above 0.0001, which together covered roughly 99% of the repertoires. The TCS score was defined as F50 (clonal expansion) divided by E x V (chaos), with BLOSUM62-based TCRdist calculated between CDR3 peptides within each V-J. Welch's t-statistics and random forest reduced 514 V-J features to 13, which were used in a naive Bayes classifier (R e1071). Sample size was not statistically predetermined, and blinding of investigators to group allocation was not performed. The paper describes TCR Vbeta CDR3 sequencing of around 130 peripheral blood samples, made up of about 40 ophthalmopathy patients, around 78 hyperthyroidism patients and some 17 progressor patients.

The chain is encoded by TRBV20-1 joined to TRBJ2-1; the central 10 bases match TRBD2. The sequencing here drew on peripheral blood mononuclear cells (PBMCs), taken at new diagnosis, from a patient treated with antithyroid drugs. The TCR was taken from a woman aged 25-40 years with Graves disease. Donor details come from another sample of the same person, matched by shared clones. The sequenced DNA: TGCAGTGCTAGAGCCCGGACTAGCGGCTACAATGAGCAGTTCTTC. Its protein reads: CSARARTSGYNEQFF.